This entry features one T cell receptor beta chain sequence. Its antigen is unknown. No base quality values were provided; no much bigger clone lies one nucleotide off. The sample is drawn from a study of blood T cell repertoires in COVID-19 (dated by TCRdb to about 2020). About the study as a whole: The collaborator samples originated in the United States, Italy and Spain and spanned the acute and convalescent phases of COVID-19. The prospective study material was composed of cDNA or gDNA derived from T cells, B-cell-depleted T cells, or PBMCs. Deeply sampled blood TCRbeta repertoires from subjects exposed to, actively infected with, or recovered from COVID-19 were included in the dataset. The repertoires were made available in a free public database intended to serve as a resource for research on the immune response to SARS-CoV-2. The samples were drawn from two sources: the first 160 participants of the ongoing ImmuneRACE study, and over 1,000 subjects contributed by 6 global collaborators. Nearly every sample came with metadata listing a de-identified subject ID, COVID-19 status, age in years and sex. Where available, HLA class I and class II types were taken from metadata supplied by the sample provider and were not determined by assay-based typing.

TCRbeta CDR3 regions were amplified from genomic DNA by means of the immunoSEQ Assay, a bias-controlled multiplex PCR. In the paper's pipeline: Nucleated cell counts per sample were estimated from amplification of reference gene primers within the assay. To quantify the absolute abundance of each unique TCRbeta CDR3 rearrangement, sequence reads were collapsed and filtered. For each sample, productive Simpson clonality was calculated as the square root of Simpson's diversity index across productive rearrangements. Here the immuneACCESS table is served through TCRdb, limited to in-frame sequences with V and J called. Missing clones are a known gap in these copies; in checked studies unresolved V genes cover under half, and the rest lacks a known reason. V and J calls and clone size are given by that table; D and trimming were obtained from the DNA. This sample lists approximately 140,000 clones; about 80% were detected once. About 5.8% of the sample is held by the ten biggest clonotypes.

The cysteine opens and the phenylalanine closes a CDR3 of 16 amino acids. The read is trimmed to its CDR3 DNA, 48 bases read in frame from base 1. From the germline V gene, CDR1 is LGHNA and CDR2 is YNFKEQ. The V and J ends are trimmed by 3 bases and 0 bases, leaving 12 bases between them. Overall study results and their limits: The quantity of clinical and demographic metadata differed by source and by participant and was supplied without curation.

The collaborating institutions used their own protocols to collect whole blood in K2EDTA tubes. For TCRbeta analysis, collaborators shipped samples as frozen whole blood, isolated PBMCs, or DNA extracted from either of those sample types. The clonotype was recovered from a human donor in a cohort sampled during active COVID-19. The sequence is built from TRBV4-2 and TRBJ1-3; the best D guess is TRBD1, with 6 bases matching. The sample was peripheral blood. The encoded CDR3 is CASSQVDRHSGNTIYF. The nucleotides read TGTGCCAGCAGCCAGGTAGACAGGCACTCTGGAAACACCATATATTTT.